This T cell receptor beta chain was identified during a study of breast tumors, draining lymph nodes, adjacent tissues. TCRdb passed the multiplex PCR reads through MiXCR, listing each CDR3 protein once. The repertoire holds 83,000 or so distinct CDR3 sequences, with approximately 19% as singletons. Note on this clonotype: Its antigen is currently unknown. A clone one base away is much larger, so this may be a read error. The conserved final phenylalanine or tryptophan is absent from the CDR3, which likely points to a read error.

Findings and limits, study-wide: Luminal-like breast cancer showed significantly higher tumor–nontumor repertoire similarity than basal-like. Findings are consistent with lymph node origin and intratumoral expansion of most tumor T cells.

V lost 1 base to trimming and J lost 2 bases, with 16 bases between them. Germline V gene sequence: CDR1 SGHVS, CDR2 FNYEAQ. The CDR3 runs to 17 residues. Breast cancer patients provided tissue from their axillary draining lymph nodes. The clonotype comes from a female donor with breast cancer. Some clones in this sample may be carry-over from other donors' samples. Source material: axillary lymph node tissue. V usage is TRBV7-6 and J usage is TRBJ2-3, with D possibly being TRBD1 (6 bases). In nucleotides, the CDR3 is TGTGCCAGCAGCTTAGGGTGGGCAGGGACATACACAGATACGCAGTATTCT. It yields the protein CASSLGWAGTYTDTQYS.